The 29 T cell receptor beta chains below were found in one sample sequenced in a study of blood T cells in healthy people across ages. A J-beta primer mix and a sample-barcoded 5' primer were used in a second PCR of about 7 to 12 cycles. One entry per CDR3 protein results from TCRdb running MiXCR on the 5' RACE reads. The table includes about 1,500,000 distinct CDR3 sequences, 28% detected once. The sequenced sample was blood. The receptors were gathered from a woman aged 25 to 45 in good health.

In regard to this clonotype: At one end the junction does not follow the germline gene, possibly because of a read error. The V and J genes are TRBV20-1 and TRBJ1-2, with a possible D match to TRBD1 (5 bases). CDR1 and CDR2 (germline): DFQATT, SNEGSKA (reference sequence). The CDR3 runs to 12 residues. CDR3: CGAKGAYYGYTF. CDR3 nucleotide sequence: TGCGGTGCTAAAGGGGCTTACTATGGCTACACCTTC.

This clonotype was detected ten times or more. This chain connects TRBV3-1 to TRBJ2-1; 15 bases match TRBD2. CDR1 is LGHDT and CDR2 is YNNKEL in the germline V gene (reference sequence). V shed 5 bases, J shed 6 bases, and the junction held 2 bases outside the gene matches. This CDR3 spans 15 amino acids. The CDR3 loop reads CASSWTSGGVNEQFF. As DNA, the CDR3 is TGTGCCAGCAGCTGGACTAGCGGGGGGGTCAATGAGCAGTTCTTC.

The rearrangement uses TRBV5-1 and TRBJ2-1; a weak D match, TRBD2 (5 bases). Trimming left V 1 base short and J 6 bases short, with 17 bases between. The CDR3 contains 16 residues. Germline-derived CDR1 and CDR2 are SGHRS and YFSETQ. For the CDR3, the DNA is TGCGCCAGCAGCTTGACTGGAGACTATACCTTCAATGAGCAGTTCTTC. As protein: CASSLTGDYTFNEQFF. Using reference TRBV5-1 and TRBJ2-1 for the parts outside the CDR3, the full variable domain is KAGVTQTPRYLIKTRGQQVTLSCSPISGHRSVSWYQQTPGQGLQFLFEYFSETQRNKGNFPGRFSGRQFSNSRSEMNVSTLELGDSALYLCASSLTGDYTFNEQFFGPGTRLTVL.

The DNA of the CDR3 is TGTGCCAGCAGCTTATATGGCCCTAATCCCATTCGCCAGTCCAATGAGCAGTTCTTC. This codes for CASSLYGPNPIRQSNEQFF. The chain couples TRBV7-2 to TRBJ2-1; no reliable D call. Germline-derived CDR1 and CDR2 are SGHTA and FQGNSA. V was pared by 2 bases and J by 6 bases, with 26 bases between. The CDR3 contains 19 residues. The variable domain in full, completed from reference TRBV7-2 and TRBJ2-1, reads GAGVSQSPSNKVTEKGKDVELRCDPISGHTALYWYRQSLGQGLEFLIYFQGNSAPDKSGLPSDRFSAERTGGSVSTLTIQRTQQEDSAVYLCASSLYGPNPIRQSNEQFFGPGTRLTVL.

The V call is TRBV7-2, the J call TRBJ2-3, with 8 nucleotides matching TRBD2. The CDR3 is 14 residues long. V was clipped by 6 bases and J by 4 bases; unmatched bases: 6. Germline lookup yields CDR1 SGHTA and CDR2 FQGNSA. Here the CDR3 DNA reads TGTGCCAGCAGGCGGGAGGCCACATCAGATACGCAGTATTTT. Amino acids: CASRREATSDTQYF.

The gene calls are TRBV4-2 and TRBJ2-4; D uncertain. The ends were cut back, 0 bases at V and 8 bases at J, with 8 bases in the middle. CDR1 and CDR2 from the germline V gene are LGHNA and YNFKEQ. This CDR3 contains 13 residues. DNA for the CDR3: TGTGCCAGCAGCCAAGAGCTACGGGACATTCAGTACTTC. Its translation: CASSQELRDIQYF.

V usage is TRBV30 and J usage is TRBJ2-5; D gene unclear. V was pared by 2 bases and J by 5 bases, with 6 bases between. The CDR3 spans 11 residues. The V gene's germline CDR1 is GTSNPN and CDR2 SVGIG (reference sequence). CDR3 protein: CAWSLRETQYF. CDR3 bases: TGTGCCTGGAGTCTTAGGGAGACCCAGTACTTC.

In this sample, this clonotype turned up a few times. The chain uses TRBV9 and TRBJ2-7; 7 bases match TRBD1. The trim removed 0 bases at V and 4 bases at J, leaving 7 bases unmatched. The CDR3 contains 15 residues. Germline assignment: CDR1 SGDLS and CDR2 YYNGEE. CDR3 DNA: TGTGCCAGCAGCGTAGGGACAGGCGTGGGTTACGAGCAGTACTTC. Encoded protein: CASSVGTGVGYEQYF.

The chain has TRBV5-1 and TRBJ1-2, with TRBD1 identical over 9 bases. Trimming at V came to 0 bases and at J to 6 bases, leaving 9 bases not matched to a gene. The CDR3 has 16 amino acids. Germline-derived CDR1 and CDR2 are SGHRS and YFSETQ. The CDR3 coding sequence is TGCGCCAGCAGCTTGGCATCGGGACAGGGTCGGAATGGCTACACCTTC. Translating gives CASSLASGQGRNGYTF.

The table lists this clonotype with many counts. The rearrangement joins TRBV7-8 to TRBJ2-5; D not certain. This CDR3 region has 11 residues. V gave up 8 bases and J gave up 5 bases, with 9 bases separating them. Germline CDR1 and CDR2: SGHVS and FQNEAQ. CDR3 in amino acids: CASLRLETQYF. The CDR3 coding sequence is TGTGCCAGCCTCCGATTGGAGACCCAGTACTTC.

The sample holds a few counts of this clonotype. One end of the junction does not line up with germline, which may come from a read error. The V and J genes are TRBV9 and TRBJ2-1; tentative D call: TRBD2 (5 bases). CDR1 and CDR2 from the germline V gene are SGDLS and YYNGEE. The CDR3 contains 18 residues. The CDR3 reads CASSPMGSSPSSYNERFF. The CDR3 coding sequence is TGTGCCAGCAGCCCCATGGGGAGCTCCCCGAGCTCCTACAATGAGCGGTTCTTC.

Notes on this clonotype: A read error may account for a junction end that differs from germline. J is TRBJ2-2 and V is TRBV6-5; TRBD2 might be the D (5 bases). The CDR3 is 14 residues long. The germline gives CDR1 MNHEY, CDR2 SVGAGI. CDR3 amino acids: CASRTQTNTGERFF. In DNA, the CDR3 is TGTGCCAGCCGTACACAGACGAACACCGGGGAGCGGTTTTTT.

Regarding this clonotype: Mismatch with germline at one junction end may stem from a read error. The rearrangement joins TRBV12-3 or TRBV12-4 to TRBJ2-3; D is possibly TRBD1 (6 bases). The CDR3 extends over 16 amino acids. CDR3 in amino acids: CASRERTVSSTDAQYF. CDR3 DNA sequence: TGTGCCAGCAGGGAGAGGACAGTCTCTAGCACAGATGCGCAATATTTT.

This clonotype came up once. This sequence joins TRBV5-1 and TRBJ2-7; the D gene could be TRBD1 or TRBD2 (5 bases each). Between the trimmed V and J ends, which lost 2 bases and 3 bases, there was a span of 12 bases. This CDR3 has 14 residues. Per germline, CDR1 SGHRS and CDR2 YFSETQ. CDR3: CASSLRGEHYEQYF. In DNA form, the CDR3 reads TGCGCCAGCAGCTTAAGAGGGGAGCACTACGAGCAGTACTTC.

Worth noting for this clonotype: One base away lies a much larger clone, so this may be a sequencing read error. The V and J genes are TRBV4-1 and TRBJ2-5; 8 bases line up with TRBD2. Germline CDR1 and CDR2: MGHRA and YSYEKL. The CDR3 is 17 residues long. The CDR3: CAGSQGGRAGGQETQYF. CDR3 nucleotide sequence: TGCGCCGGCAGCCAAGGGGGACGCGCGGGGGGACAAGAGACCCAGTACTTC.

The CDR3 here is CASSLGRGRTLNTEAFF. The CDR3 DNA sequence: TGTGCCAGCAGTCTGGGAAGGGGACGAACTTTAAACACTGAAGCTTTCTTT. The chain recombines TRBV12-3 or TRBV12-4 with TRBJ1-1; weak D call: TRBD1 (5 bases). CDR3 length: 17 residues. V dropped 5 bases and J dropped 2 bases, with 21 bases sitting between them.

Only a few counts were recorded for this clonotype. V gene TRBV4-3 combines with J gene TRBJ2-3; the match to TRBD2 covers 11 bases. The CDR3 has 18 amino acids. Germline V gives CDR1 LGHNA, CDR2 YSLEER. The J segment lost 3 bases and the V segment lost 0 bases, leaving 8 bases of the junction unmatched. The CDR3 loop reads CASSQEVAGGIQTDTQYF. As DNA, the CDR3 is TGCGCCAGCAGCCAAGAGGTAGCGGGAGGGATCCAAACAGATACGCAGTATTTT.

The chain employs TRBV7-9 and TRBJ2-1, with TRBD1 identical over 8 bases. The V segment lost 5 bases and the J segment 10 bases; nucleotides outside the gene matches: 7. CDR1 SEHNR and CDR2 FQNEAQ come from the germline V gene (reference sequence). This CDR3 region has 13 residues. CDR3: CASSVQQGVEQFF. For the CDR3, the DNA is TGTGCCAGCAGCGTCCAACAGGGGGTCGAGCAGTTCTTC.

The chain recombines TRBV4-1 with TRBJ1-1; tentatively, D is TRBD1 (5 bases). The germline V and J ends were trimmed by 1 base and 2 bases, with 14 bases remaining between them. Germline V lookup: CDR1 MGHRA, CDR2 YSYEKL. The CDR3 consists of 16 residues. The DNA of the CDR3 is TGCGCCAGCAGCCAAGCCCCCGCGGGGGGTAACACTGAAGCTTTCTTT. Protein: CASSQAPAGGNTEAFF.

This clonotype was seen a handful of times. The chain carries TRBV20-1 and TRBJ2-1, with 10 bases matching TRBD2. V gave up 5 bases and J gave up 5 bases; unmatched junction bases: 9. This CDR3 has 15 amino acids. Germline V CDR1 and CDR2: DFQATT, SNEGSKA (reference sequence). DNA of the CDR3: TGCAGTGCTCTAACCGGGACTAGCGCCCACAATGAGCAGTTCTTC. It specifies CSALTGTSAHNEQFF.

The sample holds many counts of this clonotype. The rearrangement joins TRBV20-1 to TRBJ2-5; D perhaps matches TRBD1 (5 bases). V was cut by 2 bases and J by 5 bases, with 18 bases left in between. The CDR3 runs to 15 residues. CDR1 is DFQATT and CDR2 is SNEGSKA in the germline V gene (reference sequence). CDR3 sequence reads: CSARRGGVSGETQYF. Here the CDR3 DNA reads TGCAGTGCTAGAAGGGGTGGGGTATCAGGCGAGACCCAGTACTTC.

Points on this clonotype: It may be a read error: a sequence one base away is much more abundant. The V call is TRBV10-3, the J call TRBJ2-7; 9 bases align to TRBD2. V shed 0 bases and J 9 bases; nucleotides not matched to a gene: 6. The CDR3 is 14 amino acids. Germline assignment: CDR1 ENHRY and CDR2 SYGVKD. CDR3 nucleotides: TGTGCCATCAGTGAGTCTAGCGGGAGAGACGGGCAGTACTTC. Protein sequence: CAISESSGRDGQYF.

The rearrangement uses TRBV15 and TRBJ1-6, with D possibly being TRBD1 (5 bases). Trimming took off 5 bases at V and 8 bases at J, with 10 bases between the two ends. Germline values: CDR1 LNHNV, CDR2 YYDKDF (reference sequence). The CDR3 consists of 13 residues. CDR3 sequence: CATSARDDSPLHF. DNA of the CDR3: TGTGCCACCAGCGCCCGGGACGATTCACCCCTCCACTTT. The whole variable domain, filled in from reference TRBV15 and TRBJ1-6, reads DAMVIQNPRYQVTQFGKPVTLSCSQTLNHNVMYWYQQKSSQAPKLLFHYYDKDFNNEADTPDNFQSRRPNTSFCFLDIRSPGLGDTAMYLCATSARDDSPLHFGNGTRLTVT.

This clonotype has more than one count but fewer than ten. The rearrangement links TRBV29-1 to TRBJ2-1, with D perhaps assigned TRBD1 or TRBD2 (6 bases each). Germline values: CDR1 SQVTM, CDR2 ANQGSEA. This CDR3 contains 15 residues. Deletions cut 0 bases from V and 6 bases from J, with 15 bases between. The CDR3 nucleotides read TGCAGCGTTGAAGAAAGTAGTCGGGGGCTCAATGAGCAGTTCTTC. It encodes CSVEESSRGLNEQFF.

This clonotype showed up just once. A much larger clone is a single base away; this may be a read error. The chain carries TRBV24-1 and TRBJ2-5; TRBD2 might be the D (6 bases). CDR3 length: 14 amino acids. Germline CDR1 reads KGHDR; CDR2 reads SFDVKD. The CDR3 DNA reads TGTGCCACCGGTGATTTTCTCGGGGGAGAGACCCAGTACTTC. This encodes CATGDFLGGETQYF.

This clonotype has ten or more counts. V gene TRBV9 combines with J gene TRBJ2-5, with 11 bases matching TRBD2. Looked up from germline, CDR1 is SGDLS and CDR2 is YYNGEE. This CDR3 has 14 amino acids. The V segment lost 0 bases and the J segment 5 bases; nucleotides outside the gene matches: 0. CDR3 residues: CASSVGTSGETQYF. For the CDR3, the DNA is TGTGCCAGCAGCGTAGGGACTAGCGGGGAGACCCAGTACTTC.

This clonotype has ten or more counts. A read error may account for a junction end that differs from germline. J is TRBJ2-7 and V is TRBV7-6; TRBD2 is a possible D gene (5 bases). Germline assignment: CDR1 SGHVS and CDR2 FNYEAQ. This CDR3 is 17 amino acids long. CDR3 DNA sequence: TGTGCCAGCAGCTTAGCGGGCGGGCTTCGGACCTCCAACGAGCAGTACTTC. Residues: CASSLAGGLRTSNEQYF.

This clonotype was observed a handful of times. The J gene is TRBJ2-5, the V gene TRBV6-5; no definite D call. Germline CDR1 MNHEY, CDR2 SVGAGI. Trimming left V 6 bases short and J 1 base short, with 9 bases between. The CDR3 has 13 residues. CDR3 protein: CASRTTGQETQYF. CDR3 DNA sequence: TGTGCCAGCAGAACGACTGGCCAAGAGACCCAGTACTTC.

This clonotype was detected only a few times. V and J are TRBV5-1 and TRBJ2-1; 10 positions agree with TRBD1. Germline CDR1 SGHRS, CDR2 YFSETQ. J gave up 4 bases and V 5 bases, and 3 bases lay outside the gene matches. There are 14 residues in the CDR3. CDR3 protein: CASREDRGYNEQFF. The CDR3 DNA reads as TGCGCCAGCAGGGAGGACAGGGGGTACAATGAGCAGTTCTTC. The full variable domain, rest sourced from reference TRBV5-1 and TRBJ2-1, is KAGVTQTPRYLIKTRGQQVTLSCSPISGHRSVSWYQQTPGQGLQFLFEYFSETQRNKGNFPGRFSGRQFSNSRSEMNVSTLELGDSALYLCASREDRGYNEQFFGPGTRLTVL.